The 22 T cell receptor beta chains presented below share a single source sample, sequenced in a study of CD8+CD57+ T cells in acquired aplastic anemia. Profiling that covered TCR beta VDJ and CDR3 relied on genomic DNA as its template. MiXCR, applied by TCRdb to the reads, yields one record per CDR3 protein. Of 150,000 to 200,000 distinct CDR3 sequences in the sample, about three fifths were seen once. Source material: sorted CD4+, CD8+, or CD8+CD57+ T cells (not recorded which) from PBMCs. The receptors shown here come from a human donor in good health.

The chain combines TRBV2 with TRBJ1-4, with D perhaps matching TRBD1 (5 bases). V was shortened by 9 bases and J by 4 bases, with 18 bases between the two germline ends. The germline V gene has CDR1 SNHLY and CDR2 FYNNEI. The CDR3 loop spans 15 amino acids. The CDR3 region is CARGVSQVFNEKLFF. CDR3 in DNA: TGTGCCAGGGGGGTCTCACAGGTCTTTAATGAAAAACTGTTTTTT.

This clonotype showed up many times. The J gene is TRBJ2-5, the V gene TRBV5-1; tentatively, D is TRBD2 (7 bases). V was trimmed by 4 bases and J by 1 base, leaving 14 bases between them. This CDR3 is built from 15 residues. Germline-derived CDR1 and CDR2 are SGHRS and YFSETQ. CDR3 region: CASSPEGGRQETQYF. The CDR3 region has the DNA TGCGCCAGCAGCCCTGAGGGGGGGCGCCAAGAGACCCAGTACTTC. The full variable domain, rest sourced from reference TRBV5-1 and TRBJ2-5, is KAGVTQTPRYLIKTRGQQVTLSCSPISGHRSVSWYQQTPGQGLQFLFEYFSETQRNKGNFPGRFSGRQFSNSRSEMNVSTLELGDSALYLCASSPEGGRQETQYFGPGTRLLVL.

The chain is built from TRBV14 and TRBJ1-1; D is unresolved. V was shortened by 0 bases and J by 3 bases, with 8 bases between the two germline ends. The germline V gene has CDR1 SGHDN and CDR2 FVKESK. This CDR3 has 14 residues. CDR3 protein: CASSQDLVDTEAFF. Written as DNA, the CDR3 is TGTGCCAGCAGCCAAGATCTGGTAGACACTGAAGCTTTCTTT.

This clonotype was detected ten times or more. For the CDR3, the DNA is TGTGCCAGCAGCCCTGGCCCGGTGATAAGTTCACCCCTCCACTTT. Translating it yields CASSPGPVISSPLHF. The rearrangement joins TRBV28 to TRBJ1-6; D not resolved. V was shortened by 6 bases and J by 9 bases, with 18 bases between the two germline ends. This CDR3 has 15 amino acids. Germline V CDR1 and CDR2: MDHEN, SYDVKM.

CDR3 DNA: TGTGCCAGCAGCGCCGACGGGGGCAATGAGCAGTTCTTC. Residues: CASSADGGNEQFF. V and J are TRBV7-6 and TRBJ2-1, with D tentatively TRBD2 (6 bases). Germline CDR1 is SGHVS and CDR2 is FNYEAQ. This CDR3 comprises 13 residues. Trimming stripped 5 bases from V and 6 bases from J, with 11 bases between.

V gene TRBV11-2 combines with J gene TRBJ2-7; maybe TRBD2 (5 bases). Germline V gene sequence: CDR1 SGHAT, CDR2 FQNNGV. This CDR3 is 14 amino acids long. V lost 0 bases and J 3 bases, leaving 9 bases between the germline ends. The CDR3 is CASSLDGGNYEQYF. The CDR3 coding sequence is TGTGCCAGCAGCTTAGATGGAGGCAACTACGAGCAGTACTTC.

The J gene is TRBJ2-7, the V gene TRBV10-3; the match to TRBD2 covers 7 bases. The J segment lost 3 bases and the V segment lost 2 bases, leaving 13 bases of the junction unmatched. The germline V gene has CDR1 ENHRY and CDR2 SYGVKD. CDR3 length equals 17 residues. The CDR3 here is CAISEGGSGERGYEQYV. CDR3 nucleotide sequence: TGTGCCATCAGTGAGGGCGGCAGCGGGGAACGGGGCTACGAGCAGTACGTC.

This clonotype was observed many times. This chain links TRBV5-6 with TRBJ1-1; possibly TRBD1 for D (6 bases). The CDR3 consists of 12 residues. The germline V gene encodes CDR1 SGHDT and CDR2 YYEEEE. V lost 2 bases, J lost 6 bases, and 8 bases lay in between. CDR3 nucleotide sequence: TGTGCCAGCAGCTTTCGGACAGCTGAAGCTTTCTTT. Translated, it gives CASSFRTAEAFF.

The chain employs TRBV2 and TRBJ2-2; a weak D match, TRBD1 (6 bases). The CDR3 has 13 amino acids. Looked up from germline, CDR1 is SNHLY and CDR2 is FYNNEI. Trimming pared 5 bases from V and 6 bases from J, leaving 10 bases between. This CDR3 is CASSQDSPGELFF. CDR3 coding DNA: TGTGCCAGCAGTCAGGACAGTCCCGGGGAGCTGTTTTTT.

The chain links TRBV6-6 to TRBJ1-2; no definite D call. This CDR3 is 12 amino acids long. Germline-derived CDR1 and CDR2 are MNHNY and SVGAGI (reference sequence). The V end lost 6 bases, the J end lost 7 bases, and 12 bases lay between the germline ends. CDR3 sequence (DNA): TGTGCCAGCAGGGGTGGTTCGGTTGGCTACACCTTC. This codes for CASRGGSVGYTF.

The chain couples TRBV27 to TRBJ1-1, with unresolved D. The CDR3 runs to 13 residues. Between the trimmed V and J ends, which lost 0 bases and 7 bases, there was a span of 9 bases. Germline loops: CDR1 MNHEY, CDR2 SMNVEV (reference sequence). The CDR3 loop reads CASSLSWVSEAFF. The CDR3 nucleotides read TGTGCCAGCAGTTTATCGTGGGTTAGTGAAGCTTTCTTT.

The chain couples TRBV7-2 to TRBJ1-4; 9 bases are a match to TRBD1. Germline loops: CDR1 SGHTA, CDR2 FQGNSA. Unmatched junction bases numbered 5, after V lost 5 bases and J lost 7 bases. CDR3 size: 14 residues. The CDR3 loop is CASSNDRGFEKLFF. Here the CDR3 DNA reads TGTGCCAGCAGCAACGACAGGGGGTTTGAAAAACTGTTTTTT.

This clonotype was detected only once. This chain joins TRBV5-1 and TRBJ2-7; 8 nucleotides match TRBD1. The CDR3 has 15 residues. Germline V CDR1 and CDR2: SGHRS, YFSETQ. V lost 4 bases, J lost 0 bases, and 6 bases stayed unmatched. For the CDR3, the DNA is TGCGCCAGCAGCATAGGACAGGGCCCCTCCTACGAGCAGTACTTC. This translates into CASSIGQGPSYEQYF.

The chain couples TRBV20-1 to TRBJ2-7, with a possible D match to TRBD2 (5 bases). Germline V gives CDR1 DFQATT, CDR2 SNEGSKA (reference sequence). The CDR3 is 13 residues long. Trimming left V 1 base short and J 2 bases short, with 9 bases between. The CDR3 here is CSARGASPYEQYF. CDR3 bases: TGCAGTGCTAGAGGGGCTAGCCCCTACGAGCAGTACTTC.

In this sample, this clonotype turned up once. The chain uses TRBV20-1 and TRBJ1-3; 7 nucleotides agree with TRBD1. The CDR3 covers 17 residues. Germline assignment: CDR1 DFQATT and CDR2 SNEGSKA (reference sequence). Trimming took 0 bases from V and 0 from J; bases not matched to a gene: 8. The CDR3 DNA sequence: TGCAGTGCTAGAGAGGGCCTAGGGGGCGGCTCTGGAAACACCATATATTTT. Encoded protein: CSAREGLGGGSGNTIYF.

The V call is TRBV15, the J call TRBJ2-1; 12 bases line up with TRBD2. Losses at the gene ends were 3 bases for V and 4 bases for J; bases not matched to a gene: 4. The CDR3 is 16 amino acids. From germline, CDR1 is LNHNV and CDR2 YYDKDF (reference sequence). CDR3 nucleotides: TGTGCCACCAGCAGCGCCGGGACTAGCGGGTACAATGAGCAGTTCTTC. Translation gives CATSSAGTSGYNEQFF.

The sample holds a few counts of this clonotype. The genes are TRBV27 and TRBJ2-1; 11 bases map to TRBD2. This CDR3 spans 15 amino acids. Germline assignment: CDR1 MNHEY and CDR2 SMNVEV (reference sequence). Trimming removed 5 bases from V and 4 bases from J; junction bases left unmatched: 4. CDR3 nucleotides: TGTGCCAGCAGTGAGACTAGCGGGGCATACAATGAGCAGTTCTTC. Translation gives CASSETSGAYNEQFF.

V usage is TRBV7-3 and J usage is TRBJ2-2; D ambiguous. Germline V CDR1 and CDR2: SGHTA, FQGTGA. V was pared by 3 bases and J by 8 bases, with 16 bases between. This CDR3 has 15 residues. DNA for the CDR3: TGTGCCAGCAGCTTCCGGGTCCCTCATATAGGGGAGCTGTTTTTT. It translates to CASSFRVPHIGELFF. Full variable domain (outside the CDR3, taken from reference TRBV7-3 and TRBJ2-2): GAGVSQTPSNKVTEKGKYVELRCDPISGHTALYWYRQSLGQGPEFLIYFQGTGAADDSGLPNDRFFAVRPEGSVSTLKIQRTERGDSAVYLCASSFRVPHIGELFFGEGSRLTVL.

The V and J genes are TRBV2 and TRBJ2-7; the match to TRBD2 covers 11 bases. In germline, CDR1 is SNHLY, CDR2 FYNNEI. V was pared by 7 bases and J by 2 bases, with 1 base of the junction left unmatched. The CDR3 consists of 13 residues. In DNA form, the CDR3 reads TGTGCCAGCAATAGCGGGAGGGCCTACGAGCAGTACTTC. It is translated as CASNSGRAYEQYF.

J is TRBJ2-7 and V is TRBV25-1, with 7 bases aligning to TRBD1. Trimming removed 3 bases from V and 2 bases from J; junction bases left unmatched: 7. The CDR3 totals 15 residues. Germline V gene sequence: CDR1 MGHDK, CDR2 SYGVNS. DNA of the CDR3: TGTGCCAGCAGTGATCCCGGGACAGCTACCTACGAGCAGTACTTC. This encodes CASSDPGTATYEQYF.

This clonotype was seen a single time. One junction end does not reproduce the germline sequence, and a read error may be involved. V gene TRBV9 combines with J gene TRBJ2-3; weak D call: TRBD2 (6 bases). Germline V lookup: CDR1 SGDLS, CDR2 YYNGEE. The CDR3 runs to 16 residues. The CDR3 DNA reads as TGTGCCAGCAGCGTTCTGCGGCTAGCGCTCACAGATACGCAGTATTTC. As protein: CASSVLRLALTDTQYF.

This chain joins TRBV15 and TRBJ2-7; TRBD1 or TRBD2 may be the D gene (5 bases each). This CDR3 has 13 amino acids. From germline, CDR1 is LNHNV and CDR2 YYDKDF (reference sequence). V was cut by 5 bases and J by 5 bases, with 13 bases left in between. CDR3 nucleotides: TGTGCCACCAGCGGGGGACGAGTTGACGAGCAGTACTTC. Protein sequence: CATSGGRVDEQYF. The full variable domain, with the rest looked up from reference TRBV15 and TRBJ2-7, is DAMVIQNPRYQVTQFGKPVTLSCSQTLNHNVMYWYQQKSSQAPKLLFHYYDKDFNNEADTPDNFQSRRPNTSFCFLDIRSPGLGDTAMYLCATSGGRVDEQYFGPGTRLTVT.